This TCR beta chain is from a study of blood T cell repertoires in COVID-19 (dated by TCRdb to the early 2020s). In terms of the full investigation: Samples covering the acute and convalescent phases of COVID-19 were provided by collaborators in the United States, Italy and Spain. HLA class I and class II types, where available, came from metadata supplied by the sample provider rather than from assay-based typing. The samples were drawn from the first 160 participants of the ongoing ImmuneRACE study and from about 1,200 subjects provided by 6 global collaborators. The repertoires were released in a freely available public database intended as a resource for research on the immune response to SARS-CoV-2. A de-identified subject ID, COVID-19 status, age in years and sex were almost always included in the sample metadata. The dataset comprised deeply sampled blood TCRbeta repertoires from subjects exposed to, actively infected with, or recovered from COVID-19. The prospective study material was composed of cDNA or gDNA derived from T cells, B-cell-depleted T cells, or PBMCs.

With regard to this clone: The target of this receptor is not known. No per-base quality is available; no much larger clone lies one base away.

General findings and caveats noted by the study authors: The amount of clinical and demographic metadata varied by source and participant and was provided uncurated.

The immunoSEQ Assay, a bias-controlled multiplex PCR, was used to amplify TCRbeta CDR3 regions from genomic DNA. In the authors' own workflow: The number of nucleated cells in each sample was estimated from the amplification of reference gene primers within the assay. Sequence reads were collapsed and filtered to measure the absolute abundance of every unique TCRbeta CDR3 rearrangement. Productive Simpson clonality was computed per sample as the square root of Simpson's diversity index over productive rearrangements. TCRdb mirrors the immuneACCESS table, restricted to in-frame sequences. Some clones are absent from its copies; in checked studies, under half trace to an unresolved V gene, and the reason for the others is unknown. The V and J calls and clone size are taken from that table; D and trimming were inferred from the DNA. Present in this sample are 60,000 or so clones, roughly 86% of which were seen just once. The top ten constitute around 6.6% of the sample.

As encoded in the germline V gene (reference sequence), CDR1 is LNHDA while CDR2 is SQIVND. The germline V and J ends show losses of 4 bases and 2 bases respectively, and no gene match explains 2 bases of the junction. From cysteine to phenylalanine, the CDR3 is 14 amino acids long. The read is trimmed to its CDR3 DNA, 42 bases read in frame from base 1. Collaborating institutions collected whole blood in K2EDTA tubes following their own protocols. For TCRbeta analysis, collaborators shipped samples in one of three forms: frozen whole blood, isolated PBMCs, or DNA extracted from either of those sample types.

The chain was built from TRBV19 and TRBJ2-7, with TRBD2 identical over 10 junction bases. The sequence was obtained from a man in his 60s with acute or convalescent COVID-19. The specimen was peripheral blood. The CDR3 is CASSKLAGTYEQYF. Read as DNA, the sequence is TGTGCCAGTAGTAAACTAGCGGGGACCTACGAGCAGTACTTC.